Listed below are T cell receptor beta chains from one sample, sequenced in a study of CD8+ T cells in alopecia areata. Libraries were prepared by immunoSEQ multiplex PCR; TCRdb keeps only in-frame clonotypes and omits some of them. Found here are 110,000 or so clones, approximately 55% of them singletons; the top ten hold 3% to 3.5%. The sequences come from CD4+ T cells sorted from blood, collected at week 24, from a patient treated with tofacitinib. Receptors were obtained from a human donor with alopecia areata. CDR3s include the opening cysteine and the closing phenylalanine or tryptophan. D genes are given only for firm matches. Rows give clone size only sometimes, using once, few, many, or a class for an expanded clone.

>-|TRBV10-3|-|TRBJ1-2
CAISDKRPSYGYTF
TGTGCCATCAGTGACAAACGGCCCAGCTATGGCTACACCTTC
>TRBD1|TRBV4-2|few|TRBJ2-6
CASSRQGAGGANVLTF
TGTGCCAGCAGCCGACAGGGGGCGGGTGGGGCCAACGTCCTGACTTTC
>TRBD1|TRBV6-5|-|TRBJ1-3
CASSYYGTAGNTIYF
TGTGCCAGCAGTTACTATGGGACAGCTGGAAACACCATATATTTT
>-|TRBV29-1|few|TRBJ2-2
CSARQPTGELFF
TGCAGCGCCCGACAGCCCACCGGGGAGCTGTTTTTT
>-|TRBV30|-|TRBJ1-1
CAWSLGMGTEAFF
TGTGCCTGGAGCCTGGGGATGGGCACTGAAGCTTTCTTT
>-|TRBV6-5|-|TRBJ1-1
CASTAPSNTEAFF
TGTGCCAGCACGGCGCCTTCGAACACTGAAGCTTTCTTT
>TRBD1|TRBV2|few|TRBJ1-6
CASGDRSSYNSPLHF
TGTGCCAGCGGGGACAGGAGCTCCTATAATTCACCCCTCCACTTT
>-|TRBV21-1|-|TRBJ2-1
CASSGRTGNEQFF
TGTGCCAGCAGCGGCCGGACAGGGAATGAGCAGTTCTTC
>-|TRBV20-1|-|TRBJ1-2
CSANRENGYTF
TGCAGTGCTAACAGGGAGAATGGCTACACCTTC
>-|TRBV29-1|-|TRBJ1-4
CSVEWDKDGPNEKLFF
TGCAGCGTTGAATGGGACAAGGACGGGCCTAATGAAAAACTGTTTTTT
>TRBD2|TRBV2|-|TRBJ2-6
CASRGGSSGANVLTF
TGTGCCAGCAGGGGGGGGTCCTCTGGGGCCAACGTCCTGACTTTC
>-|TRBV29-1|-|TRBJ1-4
CSGRTAGEGVFF
TGCAGCGGGAGGACAGCGGGCGAGGGGGTGTTTTTT
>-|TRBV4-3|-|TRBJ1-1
CASRTVGAGNTEAFF
TGCGCCAGCAGGACGGTGGGTGCAGGGAACACTGAAGCTTTCTTT
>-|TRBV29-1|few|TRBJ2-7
CSVVADYEQYF
TGCAGCGTCGTCGCCGACTACGAGCAGTACTTC
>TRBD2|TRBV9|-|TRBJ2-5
CASSVGNGGAPETQYF
TGTGCCAGCAGCGTAGGGAACGGGGGGGCCCCAGAGACCCAGTACTTC
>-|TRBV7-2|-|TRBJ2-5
CASSPGGARETQYF
TGTGCCAGCAGCCCAGGAGGGGCGCGGGAGACCCAGTACTTC
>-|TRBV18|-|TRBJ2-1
CASSSGSSLYNEQFF
TGTGCCAGCTCATCGGGCTCGAGCCTATACAATGAGCAGTTCTTC
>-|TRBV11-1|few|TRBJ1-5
CASSMGGSNQPQHF
TGTGCCAGCAGCATGGGAGGGAGCAATCAGCCCCAGCATTTT
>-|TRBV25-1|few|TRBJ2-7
CASSYSGNFMDEQYF
TGTGCCAGCAGTTACTCGGGGAATTTCATGGACGAGCAGTACTTC
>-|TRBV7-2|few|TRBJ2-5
CASSLSQRETQYF
TGTGCCAGCAGCTTGAGCCAAAGGGAGACCCAGTACTTC
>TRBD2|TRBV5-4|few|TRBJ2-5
CASSSIGGGLETQYF
TGTGCCAGCAGCTCCATAGGCGGGGGACTAGAGACCCAGTACTTC
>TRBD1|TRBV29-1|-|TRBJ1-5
CSAAQGDSNQPQHF
TGCAGCGCCGCCCAGGGGGATAGCAATCAGCCCCAGCATTTT
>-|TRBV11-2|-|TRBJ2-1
CASSLAAYNEQFF
TGTGCCAGCAGCTTAGCGGCTTACAATGAGCAGTTCTTC
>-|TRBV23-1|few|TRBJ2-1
CASSPIAGDYNEQFF
TGCGCCAGCAGTCCCATTGCTGGAGATTACAATGAGCAGTTCTTC
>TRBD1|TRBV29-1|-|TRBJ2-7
CSVERTGHEQYF
TGCAGCGTTGAACGGACAGGCCACGAGCAGTACTTC
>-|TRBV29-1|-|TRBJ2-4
CSVASGTGTGIQYF
TGCAGCGTTGCAAGTGGAACAGGTACAGGCATTCAGTACTTC